The source of this TCR beta chain is a study of response to subunit inactivated influenza vaccine. Points from the study as a whole: The authors put forward the suggestion that each seasonal influenza vaccination may bring in only a limited number of new T cells.

This clonotype was seen a few times. Its antigen is as yet unknown. One entry per CDR3 protein, called by TCRdb with MiXCR from the RT-PCR reads. The sample lists about 240,000 distinct CDR3 sequences, more than 9% occurring once. V lost 5 bases to trimming and J lost 11 bases, with 9 bases between them. From germline, CDR1 is MDHEN and CDR2 SYDVKM. The CDR3 spans 10 residues. Specimen: non-naive T cells sorted from PBMCs, collected about 14 days before vaccination. V is TRBV28 and J is TRBJ2-5, with D maybe TRBD2 (7 bases). The origin of this receptor is a man aged 45-65 years who received an inactivated influenza vaccine. CDR3 in DNA: TGTGCCAGCAGTCGGGGGGCACAGTACTTC. It yields the protein CASSRGAQYF. The entire variable domain, with the rest obtained from reference TRBV28 and TRBJ2-5, is as follows: DVKVTQSSRYLVKRTGEKVFLECVQDMDHENMFWYRQDPGLGLRLIYFSYDVKMKEKGDIPEGYSVSREKKERFSLILESASTNQTSMYLCASSRGAQYFGPGTRLLVL.